The next 3 T cell receptor beta chains were all read from a single sample in a study of human T cells and chemical hapten exposure. This sample's time point: patch test 2, 6 weeks after DPC sensitization. Treatment defined: therapeutic diphenylcyclopropenone sensitization with weekly scalp DPC. TCRdb ran MiXCR on the RACE reads and lists one entry per CDR3 protein. The sample carries about 43,000 distinct CDR3 sequences, around 3% recorded once. This material consisted of whole blood, taken in connection with sensitization to the hapten diphenylcyclopropenone (DPC). The receptors were sampled from a middle-aged man with alopecia areata. Some clones in this sample may be carry-over from other donors' samples.

This clonotype was counted ten times or more. The chain joins TRBV20-1 to TRBJ1-6; TRBD1 agrees at 9 bases. The V gene's germline CDR1 is DFQATT and CDR2 SNEGSKA (reference sequence). The V segment lost 5 bases and the J segment 4 bases; nucleotides outside the gene matches: 6. This CDR3 region has 15 residues. The CDR3 region is CSASGTGKYNSPLHF. The DNA of the CDR3 is TGCAGTGCTTCCGGGACAGGGAAGTATAATTCACCCCTCCACTTT.

This clonotype was seen ten or more times. The chain joins TRBV24-1 to TRBJ2-3, with TRBD2 matching 7 bases. CDR1 is KGHDR and CDR2 is SFDVKD in the germline V gene. This CDR3 contains 16 residues. Germline trimming cut 4 bases from V and 0 bases from J; bases unmatched to any gene: 6. The CDR3 DNA sequence: TGTGCCACCAGTGACCCACTAGCGTTCAGCACAGATACGCAGTATTTT. It is translated as CATSDPLAFSTDTQYF.

This clonotype showed up many times. V gene TRBV7-7 combines with J gene TRBJ2-5; D may be TRBD2 (6 bases). From germline, CDR1 is SSHAT and CDR2 FNYEAQ (reference sequence). The V and J ends lost 2 bases and 3 bases respectively, with 13 bases between them. The CDR3 is 15 amino acids. CDR3 region: CASSLFGGIKETQYF. CDR3 sequence (DNA): TGTGCCAGCAGCTTATTTGGAGGGATTAAAGAGACCCAGTACTTC. The full variable domain, in which reference TRBV7-7 and TRBJ2-5 provide the parts outside the CDR3, is GAGVSQSPRYKVTKRGQDVTLRCDPISSHATLYWYQQALGQGPEFLTYFNYEAQPDKSGLPSDRFSAERPEGSISTLTIQRTEQRDSAMYRCASSLFGGIKETQYFGPGTRLLVL.